Included here is one T cell receptor beta chain sequence, with context. Antigen specificity is unknown. TCRdb re-derived calls from the RT-PCR reads in MiXCR, one entry per CDR3 protein. The data contain about 480,000 distinct CDR3 sequences, roughly 13% of them singletons. This specimen belongs to a study of response to subunit inactivated influenza vaccine. Study findings and constraints: Seasonal influenza vaccination, on each occasion, was suggested by the authors to recruit few new T cells.

This sequence originates from a man aged 50-60 years who received an inactivated influenza vaccine. The sequenced sample was PBMCs from blood, obtained more than 35 days after vaccination.

The CDR3 here is CASSLRTGREGETQYF. CDR3 coding DNA: TGTGCCAGCAGCCTAAGGACAGGGCGGGAGGGAGAGACCCAGTACTTC. J is TRBJ2-5 and V is TRBV7-2; possible D gene TRBD2, 9 bases. The germline V and J ends were trimmed by 5 bases and 4 bases, with 20 bases remaining between them. CDR3 length: 16 residues. The V gene's germline CDR1 is SGHTA and CDR2 FQGNSA.